Included here is one T cell receptor (beta chain) sequence, with context. Its matching antigen is unknown. The data were taken from a study of cytomegalovirus exposure and HLA in healthy donors. Background on the study: Unique TCR beta sequences numbering over 100 million came from approximately 180 million T cells in an earlier analysis. The Caucasian-associated ancestry cluster contained 75% to 85% of the approximately 400 genotyped donors. Overall study findings and caveats: Researchers catalogued some 160 TCR beta chains as cytomegalovirus-associated. Sequences of the TCR beta chain were said to predict the HLA-A and HLA-B alleles of most subjects accurately.

The CDR3 is 14 amino acids. Trimming left V 0 bases short and J 5 bases short, with 8 bases between. The germline V gene has CDR1 MNHEY and CDR2 SVGAGI. This PCR relied on a set of 60 Vbeta primers and 13 Jbeta primers. The assay was immunoSEQ multiplex PCR, and TCRdb's table has in-frame clones only and misses some. The table records about 160,000 clones, less than 80% of them present only once. The origin of this receptor is a man aged 35 to 55 in good health and CMV-seronegative. Material for sequencing was PBMCs. The chain uses TRBV6-5 and TRBJ2-1; D is unresolved. The CDR3 protein is CASSYSSLNNEQFF. DNA for the CDR3: TGTGCCAGCAGTTACTCGTCACTTAACAATGAGCAGTTCTTC.